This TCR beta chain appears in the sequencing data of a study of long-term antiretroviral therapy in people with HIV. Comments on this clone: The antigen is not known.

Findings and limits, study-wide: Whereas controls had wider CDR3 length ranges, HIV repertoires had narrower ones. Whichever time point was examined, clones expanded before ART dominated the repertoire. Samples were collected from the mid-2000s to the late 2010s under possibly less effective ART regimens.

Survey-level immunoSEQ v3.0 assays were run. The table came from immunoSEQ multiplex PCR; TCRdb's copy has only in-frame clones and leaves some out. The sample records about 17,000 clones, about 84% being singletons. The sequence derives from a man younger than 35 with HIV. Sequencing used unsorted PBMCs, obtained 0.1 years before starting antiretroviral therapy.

The CDR3 sequence is CASSSWRDGNTEAFF. The CDR3 nucleotides read TGTGCCAGCAGTTCTTGGCGGGACGGGAACACTGAAGCTTTCTTT. The chain uses TRBV28 and TRBJ1-1; D is possibly TRBD1 (5 bases). Trimming shortened V by 4 bases and J by 1 base, and 13 bases separated the two germline ends. CDR1 is MDHEN and CDR2 is SYDVKM in the germline V gene. CDR3 length: 15 residues.